The 11 T cell receptor beta chains below were found in one sample sequenced in a study of T cell responses to AZD1222 COVID-19 vaccine. Clones were sequenced by immunoSEQ multiplex PCR, and TCRdb holds only the in-frame ones, with some missing. The sample consists of tens of thousands of clones, around 90% of them appearing once. The specimen comprised peripheral blood, sampled on day 0 of AZD1222 vaccination. The source of these receptors is an adult in good health.

This clone was recorded once. This rearrangement joins TRBV24-1 to TRBJ2-1; maybe TRBD2 (5 bases). Germline V gives CDR1 KGHDR, CDR2 SFDVKD. V lost 3 bases to trimming and J lost 3 bases, with 8 bases between them. CDR3 length: 14 amino acids. Here the CDR3 reads CATSDRTGYNEQFF. CDR3 DNA: TGTGCCACCAGTGATAGGACTGGCTACAATGAGCAGTTCTTC.

The chain uses TRBV10-3 and TRBJ2-2; D uncertain. V lost 4 bases and J lost 2, with 11 bases in between. Germline loops: CDR1 ENHRY, CDR2 SYGVKD. CDR3 length: 15 residues. The CDR3 DNA sequence: TGTGCCATCAGTGCTCCTGCCACCAACACCGGGGAGCTGTTTTTT. It yields the protein CAISAPATNTGELFF.

The chain employs TRBV11-2 and TRBJ2-3; 11 positions match TRBD2. V shed 6 bases, J shed 6 bases, and the junction held 14 bases outside the gene matches. Germline V gene sequence: CDR1 SGHAT, CDR2 FQNNGV. The CDR3 contains 17 residues. CDR3 DNA: TGTGCCAGCAGAGTTAGGGCGGGTAGCGGGGGGGTGGATACGCAGTATTTT. Encoded protein: CASRVRAGSGGVDTQYF.

The chain couples TRBV19 to TRBJ2-6; 7 bases match TRBD1. The CDR3 runs 16 residues. J lost 2 bases, V lost 4 bases, and 5 bases had no gene match. CDR1 is LNHDA and CDR2 is SQIVND in the germline V gene (reference sequence). CDR3 sequence (DNA): TGTGCCAGTAGTAGCACAGGGGCGGCTGGGGCCAACGTCCTGACTTTC. Residues: CASSSTGAAGANVLTF.

For this clone: The junction and the germline gene differ at one end; a read error may be behind it. The chain recombines TRBV6-2 or TRBV6-3 with TRBJ1-5; 7 nucleotides align to TRBD1. CDR1 and CDR2 (germline): MNHEY, SVGEGT. This CDR3 is 18 amino acids long. The CDR3 spells CASSRDRDAGRRNQPQHF. The CDR3 nucleotides read TGTGCCAGCAGTAGAGACAGGGACGCCGGCAGACGCAATCAGCCCCAACATTTT.

The chain carries TRBV7-9 and TRBJ2-5; 8 bases are shared with TRBD2. This CDR3 has 14 residues. From germline, CDR1 is SEHNR and CDR2 FQNEAQ (reference sequence). J was trimmed by 4 bases and V by 5 bases; bases with no gene match: 6. CDR3 coding DNA: TGTGCCAGCAGCCGAGCGGGAGCGAGAGAGACCCAGTACTTC. Translation: CASSRAGARETQYF. Drawing the rest from reference TRBV7-9 and TRBJ2-5, the complete variable domain is DTGVSQNPRHKITKRGQNVTFRCDPISEHNRLYWYRQTLGQGPEFLTYFQNEAQLEKSRLLSDRFSAERPKGSFSTLEIQRTEQGDSAMYLCASSRAGARETQYFGPGTRLLVL.

The chain uses TRBV2 and TRBJ1-1; D gene uncertain. V gave up 7 bases and J gave up 1 base, with 13 bases separating them. The length of the CDR3 is 14 residues. Germline CDR1 is SNHLY and CDR2 is FYNNEI. The DNA for the CDR3 is TGTGCCAGCACCCTCTCCTGGGGGAACACTGAAGCTTTCTTT. The encoded protein is CASTLSWGNTEAFF.

The chain carries TRBV18 and TRBJ2-7; TRBD1 aligns across 8 bases. V shed 4 bases, J shed 0 bases, and the junction held 5 bases outside the gene matches. The V gene's germline CDR1 is KGHSH and CDR2 LQKENI. The CDR3 extends over 15 amino acids. The CDR3 sequence is CASSLGQGNSYEQYF. As DNA, the CDR3 is TGTGCCAGCTCACTAGGACAGGGCAACTCCTACGAGCAGTACTTC.

The V call is TRBV4-1, the J call TRBJ2-3, with a tentative D call TRBD1 (6 bases). This CDR3 is 15 amino acids long. Germline V gene sequence: CDR1 MGHRA, CDR2 YSYEKL. The germline V and J ends were trimmed by 4 bases and 2 bases, with 13 bases remaining between them. The CDR3 DNA reads as TGCGCCAGCAGCCTCCGACAGGTGATCACAGATACGCAGTATTTT. Protein product: CASSLRQVITDTQYF.

As regards this clone: Its ends do not fully match the called genes, so a read error is possible. The chain combines TRBV7-9 with TRBJ1-1; D is perhaps TRBD1 (6 bases). From germline, CDR1 is SEHNR and CDR2 FQNEAQ (reference sequence). The CDR3 sequence is 16 residues long. Written as DNA, the CDR3 is TGTGCCAGCAGCTCCGGTACAGGGTCATTGAACGCTGAAGCTTTCTTT. The encoded protein is CASSSGTGSLNAEAFF.

The rearrangement uses TRBV19 and TRBJ1-2, with unresolved D. The CDR3 extends over 12 amino acids. Germline-derived CDR1 and CDR2 are LNHDA and SQIVND (reference sequence). V lost 3 bases to trimming and J lost 8 bases, with 10 bases between them. The CDR3 here is CASSIGVRGYTF. CDR3 DNA sequence: TGTGCCAGTAGTATCGGGGTGAGAGGCTACACCTTC.